The present entry profiles one T cell receptor beta chain with its context. Its target is unknown. This entry is derived from a study of CD8 T cells in ankylosing spondylitis. The V gene lost 5 bases and the J gene lost 0 bases, with 11 bases spanning the gap. Germline V gene lookup returns CDR1 SEHNR and CDR2 FQNEAQ (reference sequence). CDR3 length equals 15 residues. Study-wide points: It was reported that disease-linked clones were significantly enriched in matched ankylosing spondylitis synovial fluid. Reactive arthritis synovial fluid and blood were previously reported to contain some motif variants.

It was by quantitative 5'-RACE with molecular barcodes that TCR beta libraries were made. TCRdb re-derived calls from the 5' RACE reads in MiXCR, one entry per CDR3 protein. This table has over 150,000 distinct CDR3 sequences, 9.5% to 15% appearing once. V gene TRBV7-9 combines with J gene TRBJ2-1; D gene uncertain. Source material: blood, either unsorted or a sorted T cell fraction (not recorded which). This TCR derives from a male donor with ankylosing spondylitis or in good health (not recorded which). CDR3: CASSLRVLSYNEQFF. CDR3 sequence (DNA): TGTGCCAGCAGCCTTCGGGTTCTCTCCTACAATGAGCAGTTCTTC.